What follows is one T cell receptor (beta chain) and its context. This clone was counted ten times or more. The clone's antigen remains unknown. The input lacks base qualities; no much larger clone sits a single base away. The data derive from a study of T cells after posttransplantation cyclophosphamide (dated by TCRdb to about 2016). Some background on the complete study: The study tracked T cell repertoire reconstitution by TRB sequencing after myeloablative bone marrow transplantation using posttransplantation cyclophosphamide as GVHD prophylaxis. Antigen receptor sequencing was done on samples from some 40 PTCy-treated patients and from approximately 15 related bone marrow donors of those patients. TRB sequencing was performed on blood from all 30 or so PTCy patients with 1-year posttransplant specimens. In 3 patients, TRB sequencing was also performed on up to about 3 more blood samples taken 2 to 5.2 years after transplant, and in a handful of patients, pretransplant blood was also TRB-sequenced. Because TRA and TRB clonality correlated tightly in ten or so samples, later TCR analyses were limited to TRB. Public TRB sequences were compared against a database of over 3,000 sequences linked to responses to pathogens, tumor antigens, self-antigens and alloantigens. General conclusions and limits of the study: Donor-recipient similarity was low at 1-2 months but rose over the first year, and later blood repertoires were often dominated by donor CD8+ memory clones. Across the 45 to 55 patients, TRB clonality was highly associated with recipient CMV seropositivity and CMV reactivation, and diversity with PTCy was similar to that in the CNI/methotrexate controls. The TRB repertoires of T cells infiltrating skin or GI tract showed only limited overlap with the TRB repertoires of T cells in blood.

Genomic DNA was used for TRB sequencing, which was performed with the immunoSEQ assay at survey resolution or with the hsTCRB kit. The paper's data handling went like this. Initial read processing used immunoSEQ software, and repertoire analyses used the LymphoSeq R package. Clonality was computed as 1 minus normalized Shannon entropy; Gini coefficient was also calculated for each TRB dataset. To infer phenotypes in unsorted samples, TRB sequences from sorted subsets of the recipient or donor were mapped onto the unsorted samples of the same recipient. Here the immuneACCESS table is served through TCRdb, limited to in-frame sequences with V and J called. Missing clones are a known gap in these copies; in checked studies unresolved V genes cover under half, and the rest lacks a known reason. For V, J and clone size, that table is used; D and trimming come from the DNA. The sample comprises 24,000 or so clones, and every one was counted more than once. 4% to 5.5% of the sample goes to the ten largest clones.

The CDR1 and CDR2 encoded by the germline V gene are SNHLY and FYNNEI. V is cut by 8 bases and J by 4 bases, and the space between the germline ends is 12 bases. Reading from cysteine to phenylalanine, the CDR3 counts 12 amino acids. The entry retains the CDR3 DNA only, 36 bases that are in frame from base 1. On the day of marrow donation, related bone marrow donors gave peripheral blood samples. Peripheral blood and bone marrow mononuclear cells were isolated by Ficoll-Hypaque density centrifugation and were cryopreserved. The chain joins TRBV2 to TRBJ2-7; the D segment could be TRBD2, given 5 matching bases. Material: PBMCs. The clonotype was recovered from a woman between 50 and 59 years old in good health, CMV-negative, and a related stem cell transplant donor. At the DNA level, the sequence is TGTGCCAGCGGATTTCTAGCTTACGAGCAGTACTTC. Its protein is CASGFLAYEQYF.